The rows below give T cell receptor beta chains drawn from one sample of a study of CD8 T cells in Susac syndrome. TCRdb called the immunoSEQ multiplex PCR reads again in MiXCR, with one record for every CDR3 protein. The repertoire holds roughly 190,000 distinct CDR3 sequences, with around 95% as singletons. The sequenced sample was CD8+ T cells from PBMCs. All receptors derive from a human donor with Susac syndrome. Each CDR3 is given with its conserved first and last residue. D genes are given only for firm matches. A clone size is listed for some rows: how often the clone was seen (once, few, many), or a class if it is expanded.

D gene: -
clone size: -
J gene: TRBJ1-1
V gene: TRBV12-3/TRBV12-4
CDR3 protein: CASSFGLRDTEAFF
CDR3 DNA: TGTGCCAGCAGTTTTGGGTTACGGGACACTGAAGCTTTCTTT

D gene: TRBD1
clone size: once
J gene: TRBJ2-7
V gene: TRBV6-2/TRBV6-3
CDR3 protein: CASSRMTGSQQYF
CDR3 DNA: TGTGCCAGCAGCCGGATGACAGGGTCCCAGCAGTACTTC

D gene: TRBD2
clone size: -
J gene: TRBJ2-1
V gene: TRBV7-9
CDR3 protein: CASSPGWREGEEQFF
CDR3 DNA: TGTGCCAGCAGCCCCGGTTGGCGGGAGGGGGAGGAGCAGTTCTTC

D gene: -
clone size: -
J gene: TRBJ2-2
V gene: TRBV6-5
CDR3 protein: CASSNPRASMFTGELFF
CDR3 DNA: TGTGCCAGCAGTAACCCCAGGGCTAGTATGTTCACCGGGGAGCTGTTTTTT

D gene: TRBD1
clone size: -
J gene: TRBJ1-2
V gene: TRBV6-6
CDR3 protein: CASSYSETGGADGYTF
CDR3 DNA: TGTGCCAGCAGTTACTCGGAAACAGGGGGCGCCGATGGCTACACCTTC

D gene: -
clone size: -
J gene: TRBJ2-7
V gene: TRBV5-1
CDR3 protein: CASSFRDSYEQYF
CDR3 DNA: TGCGCCAGCAGCTTCCGAGACTCCTACGAGCAGTACTTC

D gene: -
clone size: -
J gene: TRBJ2-7
V gene: TRBV7-8
CDR3 protein: CASRPGESYEQYF
CDR3 DNA: TGTGCCAGCAGGCCCGGGGAATCCTACGAGCAGTACTTC

D gene: -
clone size: -
J gene: TRBJ2-5
V gene: TRBV4-1
CDR3 protein: CASSQDRLAQETQYF
CDR3 DNA: TGCGCCAGCAGCCAAGACCGTCTAGCGCAAGAGACCCAGTACTTC

D gene: TRBD1
clone size: -
J gene: TRBJ2-7
V gene: TRBV13
CDR3 protein: CASSRGDRVDEQYF
CDR3 DNA: TGTGCCAGCAGCCGGGGGGACAGGGTTGACGAGCAGTACTTC

D gene: -
clone size: once
J gene: TRBJ1-2
V gene: TRBV30
CDR3 protein: CAWSPGLNYGYTF
CDR3 DNA: TGTGCCTGGAGTCCGGGCCTTAACTATGGCTACACCTTC

D gene: -
clone size: -
J gene: TRBJ2-1
V gene: TRBV20-1
CDR3 protein: CSASAPVTWSSYNEQFF
CDR3 DNA: TGCAGTGCTAGTGCGCCCGTGACTTGGAGCTCCTACAATGAGCAGTTCTTC

D gene: -
clone size: -
J gene: TRBJ2-3
V gene: TRBV27
CDR3 protein: CASSFYGDTQYF
CDR3 DNA: TGTGCCAGCAGTTTTTACGGAGATACGCAGTATTTT

D gene: -
clone size: once
J gene: TRBJ2-5
V gene: TRBV13
CDR3 protein: CASSPWTRQETQYF
CDR3 DNA: TGTGCCAGCAGCCCTTGGACAAGACAAGAGACCCAGTACTTC

D gene: TRBD2
clone size: -
J gene: TRBJ2-3
V gene: TRBV28
CDR3 protein: CASSDRTSGRADTQYF
CDR3 DNA: TGTGCCAGCAGTGATAGGACTAGCGGGAGGGCAGATACGCAGTATTTT

D gene: -
clone size: -
J gene: TRBJ1-1
V gene: TRBV23-1
CDR3 protein: CASSHPMSGNTEAFF
CDR3 DNA: TGCGCCAGCAGTCACCCTATGTCGGGGAACACTGAAGCTTTCTTT

D gene: TRBD1
clone size: -
J gene: TRBJ2-3
V gene: TRBV4-1
CDR3 protein: CASSQDPQGQDTQYF
CDR3 DNA: TGCGCCAGCAGCCAAGATCCACAGGGGCAAGATACGCAGTATTTT

D gene: -
clone size: -
J gene: TRBJ2-3
V gene: TRBV13
CDR3 protein: CASSLGAAGYTDTQYF
CDR3 DNA: TGTGCCAGCAGCTTAGGCGCGGCAGGGTACACAGATACGCAGTATTTT

D gene: -
clone size: -
J gene: TRBJ1-1
V gene: TRBV3-1
CDR3 protein: CASSASNSEAFF
CDR3 DNA: TGTGCCAGCAGCGCATCAAACAGTGAAGCTTTCTTT

D gene: TRBD1
clone size: -
J gene: TRBJ2-7
V gene: TRBV20-1
CDR3 protein: CSATGQVDSGEQYF
CDR3 DNA: TGCAGTGCAACGGGACAGGTCGACTCGGGGGAGCAGTACTTC

D gene: -
clone size: -
J gene: TRBJ2-1
V gene: TRBV7-9
CDR3 protein: CASSPQWALYNEQFF
CDR3 DNA: TGTGCCAGCAGCCCACAGTGGGCCCTATACAATGAGCAGTTCTTC

D gene: -
clone size: few
J gene: TRBJ2-5
V gene: TRBV4-2
CDR3 protein: CASSQEPEETQYF
CDR3 DNA: TGTGCCAGCAGCCAAGAACCTGAAGAGACCCAGTACTTC

D gene: -
clone size: -
J gene: TRBJ2-3
V gene: TRBV4-1
CDR3 protein: CASSQDEAGEGTDTQYF
CDR3 DNA: TGCGCCAGCAGCCAAGACGAGGCAGGGGAAGGCACAGATACGCAGTATTTT

D gene: -
clone size: -
J gene: TRBJ2-3
V gene: TRBV20-1
CDR3 protein: CSASPGSNTDTQYF
CDR3 DNA: TGCAGTGCTAGTCCGGGATCGAACACAGATACGCAGTATTTT

D gene: -
clone size: -
J gene: TRBJ2-7
V gene: TRBV6-4
CDR3 protein: CASQIHGTDDYEQYF
CDR3 DNA: TGTGCCAGCCAGATCCACGGGACCGATGACTACGAGCAGTACTTC

D gene: TRBD2
clone size: -
J gene: TRBJ2-5
V gene: TRBV5-6
CDR3 protein: CASSQKRGGLQETQYF
CDR3 DNA: TGTGCCAGCAGCCAGAAGCGGGGGGGCCTACAAGAGACCCAGTACTTC

D gene: -
clone size: -
J gene: TRBJ2-7
V gene: TRBV6-2/TRBV6-3
CDR3 protein: CASSYIRAVHEQYF
CDR3 DNA: TGTGCCAGCAGTTATATCAGGGCGGTCCACGAGCAGTACTTC

D gene: TRBD1
clone size: once
J gene: TRBJ2-7
V gene: TRBV9
CDR3 protein: CASSAGTGFNEQYF
CDR3 DNA: TGTGCCAGCAGCGCCGGGACAGGGTTCAACGAGCAGTACTTC

D gene: TRBD2
clone size: -
J gene: TRBJ2-3
V gene: TRBV9
CDR3 protein: CASAGTSGLDTQYF
CDR3 DNA: TGTGCCAGCGCCGGGACTAGCGGGTTAGATACGCAGTATTTT

D gene: -
clone size: -
J gene: TRBJ1-2
V gene: TRBV25-1
CDR3 protein: CASSELLPGPNFYGYTF
CDR3 DNA: TGTGCCAGCAGTGAATTGCTTCCGGGACCAAACTTTTATGGCTACACCTTC

D gene: -
clone size: -
J gene: TRBJ2-7
V gene: TRBV4-2
CDR3 protein: CASSQETGYSYEQYF
CDR3 DNA: TGTGCCAGCAGCCAAGAGACAGGCTACTCCTACGAGCAGTACTTC

D gene: -
clone size: -
J gene: TRBJ1-5
V gene: TRBV19
CDR3 protein: CASSPIPGQGSNQPQHF
CDR3 DNA: TGTGCCAGTAGTCCTATCCCAGGGCAGGGAAGCAATCAGCCCCAGCATTTT

D gene: TRBD2
clone size: once
J gene: TRBJ2-1
V gene: TRBV20-1
CDR3 protein: CSARLAGNEQFF
CDR3 DNA: TGCAGTGCCAGACTAGCGGGCAATGAGCAGTTCTTC

D gene: TRBD1
clone size: -
J gene: TRBJ1-2
V gene: TRBV29-1
CDR3 protein: CSVEEQGRDYGYTF
CDR3 DNA: TGCAGCGTTGAGGAACAGGGGCGAGACTATGGCTACACCTTC

D gene: TRBD2
clone size: -
J gene: TRBJ2-3
V gene: TRBV6-5
CDR3 protein: CASSYSPSTSGAGDTQYF
CDR3 DNA: TGTGCCAGCAGTTACTCCCCCTCAACTAGCGGGGCGGGAGATACGCAGTATTTT

D gene: -
clone size: -
J gene: TRBJ2-5
V gene: TRBV2
CDR3 protein: CASNAEQETQYF
CDR3 DNA: TGTGCCAGCAACGCGGAACAAGAGACCCAGTACTTC

D gene: TRBD1
clone size: -
J gene: TRBJ2-7
V gene: TRBV7-3
CDR3 protein: CASSVDRGHGEQYF
CDR3 DNA: TGTGCCAGCAGCGTGGACAGGGGGCACGGCGAGCAGTACTTC

D gene: TRBD2
clone size: -
J gene: TRBJ2-1
V gene: TRBV29-1
CDR3 protein: CSVERRGVAGVGFF
CDR3 DNA: TGCAGCGTTGAGAGGCGAGGGGTAGCGGGAGTAGGGTTCTTC

D gene: TRBD2
clone size: -
J gene: TRBJ2-1
V gene: TRBV20-1
CDR3 protein: CSARTGIGLAGTDKWNEQFF
CDR3 DNA: TGCAGTGCTAGAACCGGCATTGGACTAGCGGGAACCGACAAATGGAATGAGCAGTTCTTC

D gene: -
clone size: -
J gene: TRBJ2-7
V gene: TRBV27
CDR3 protein: CASSSVIGQYYEQYF
CDR3 DNA: TGTGCCAGCAGTTCGGTAATAGGACAGTACTACGAGCAGTACTTC

D gene: -
clone size: once
J gene: TRBJ2-5
V gene: TRBV3-1
CDR3 protein: CASSLRETSQYQETQYF
CDR3 DNA: TGTGCCAGCAGCCTAAGGGAAACTAGCCAGTACCAAGAGACCCAGTACTTC

D gene: TRBD1
clone size: -
J gene: TRBJ2-7
V gene: TRBV20-1
CDR3 protein: CSARDWTGSGNYEQYF
CDR3 DNA: TGCAGTGCTAGAGATTGGACAGGAAGTGGAAACTACGAGCAGTACTTC

D gene: TRBD2
clone size: -
J gene: TRBJ2-3
V gene: TRBV11-2
CDR3 protein: CASSTSGGATDTQYF
CDR3 DNA: TGTGCCAGCAGTACTAGCGGGGGAGCCACAGATACGCAGTATTTT

D gene: -
clone size: once
J gene: TRBJ2-3
V gene: TRBV4-1
CDR3 protein: CASSQDTLITDTQYF
CDR3 DNA: TGCGCCAGCAGCCAAGATACACTCATCACAGATACGCAGTATTTT

D gene: -
clone size: -
J gene: TRBJ1-2
V gene: TRBV10-3
CDR3 protein: CAISGLTPAHYGYTF
CDR3 DNA: TGTGCCATCAGTGGTTTGACTCCAGCCCACTATGGCTACACCTTC

D gene: -
clone size: -
J gene: TRBJ2-3
V gene: TRBV3-1
CDR3 protein: CASSSPGSGADTQYF
CDR3 DNA: TGTGCCAGCAGCTCCCCCGGGAGTGGGGCAGATACGCAGTATTTT

D gene: TRBD1
clone size: -
J gene: TRBJ1-2
V gene: TRBV6-5
CDR3 protein: CASRPRGHGYTF
CDR3 DNA: TGTGCCAGCAGACCCAGGGGGCATGGCTACACCTTC

D gene: -
clone size: -
J gene: TRBJ1-2
V gene: TRBV12-2
CDR3 protein: CASREGTNYRTSGGYTF
CDR3 DNA: TGTGCAAGTCGCGAAGGGACAAATTATAGGACGTCGGGGGGCTACACCTTC

D gene: TRBD2
clone size: -
J gene: TRBJ2-3
V gene: TRBV30
CDR3 protein: CAGLAGASTDTQYF
CDR3 DNA: TGTGCCGGTCTAGCGGGCGCTAGCACAGATACGCAGTATTTT

D gene: -
clone size: -
J gene: TRBJ2-7
V gene: TRBV28
CDR3 protein: CASSLTPSYEQYF
CDR3 DNA: TGTGCCAGCAGTTTAACCCCAAGCTACGAGCAGTACTTC

D gene: -
clone size: -
J gene: TRBJ2-7
V gene: TRBV27
CDR3 protein: CASSLSISTYYEQYF
CDR3 DNA: TGTGCCAGCAGTTTATCGATTAGCACTTACTACGAGCAGTACTTC

D gene: -
clone size: once
J gene: TRBJ2-1
V gene: TRBV24-1
CDR3 protein: CATRYGGSNEQFF
CDR3 DNA: TGTGCCACCCGGTATGGGGGAAGCAATGAGCAGTTCTTC

D gene: -
clone size: -
J gene: TRBJ2-4
V gene: TRBV14
CDR3 protein: CASSQDPGLPEGMHIQYF
CDR3 DNA: TGTGCCAGCAGCCAAGATCCCGGACTCCCTGAAGGGATGCACATTCAGTACTTC